This T cell receptor beta chain was found in a study of blood T cell repertoires in COVID-19. Overall study: The study drew acute and convalescent COVID-19 samples from the United States, Italy and Spain. T cells, B-cell-depleted T cells, or PBMCs provided the cDNA or gDNA that served as material.

Per the original methods: By means of reference gene primer amplification, nucleated cell counts were estimated. The method was immunoSEQ multiplex PCR; TCRdb's version includes in-frame clones alone and lacks a portion of them. Clone size and V and J calls were adopted from that table, with D and trimming inferred from the DNA. The table records 250,000 to 300,000 clones, about 89% of them present only once. This CDR3 has 13 residues. V was trimmed by 8 bases and J by 4 bases, leaving 14 bases between them. Germline-derived CDR1 and CDR2 are ENHRY and SYGVKD. This TCR was sampled from a man in his forties with acute or convalescent COVID-19. The sample taken for sequencing was peripheral blood. The chain is built from TRBV10-3 and TRBJ1-2; tentatively, D is TRBD1 (6 bases). The CDR3 sequence: CAISLDSTYGYTF. The CDR3, as DNA: TGTGCCATCTCCTTGGACAGCACCTATGGCTACACCTTC.